The 21 T cell receptor beta chains presented below share a single source sample, sequenced in a study of beta chain features in type 1 diabetes. TCRB transcripts that were expressed got sequenced, as all of the isolated RNA had been reverse transcribed. The protocol was immunoSEQ multiplex PCR, while the TCRdb copy is restricted to in-frame clones and leaves out a portion. There are 250,000 to 300,000 clones in the sample; roughly 8% occur only once, and more than 0.9% lies in the top ten. Source material: central memory CD4+ T cells from blood. The receptors derive from a woman aged 18-35 years in good health.

This clone was counted at least ten times. The rearrangement links TRBV29-1 to TRBJ1-1; 8 bases align to TRBD1. In germline, CDR1 is SQVTM, CDR2 ANQGSEA. CDR3 length: 12 residues. Losses at the gene ends were 5 bases for V and 6 bases for J; bases not matched to a gene: 5. The CDR3 nucleotides are TGCAGCGTTTCCCGACAGGGGCCTGAAGCTTTCTTT. This translates into CSVSRQGPEAFF.

This clone was counted only a few times. V gene TRBV18 combines with J gene TRBJ1-1; no clear D. This CDR3 has 14 residues. Germline CDR1 KGHSH, CDR2 LQKENI. V lost 2 bases and J 0 bases, leaving 7 bases between the germline ends. CDR3 DNA sequence: TGTGCCAGCTCACCAAACAGATTGAACACTGAAGCTTTCTTT. The encoded protein is CASSPNRLNTEAFF.

This chain joins TRBV5-6 and TRBJ1-1; TRBD1 agrees at 11 bases. Germline values: CDR1 SGHDT, CDR2 YYEEEE. The CDR3 sequence is 15 residues long. V was clipped by 2 bases and J by 5 bases; unmatched bases: 5. The CDR3 reads CASSLGTGGKTEAFF. Here the CDR3 DNA reads TGTGCCAGCAGCTTAGGGACAGGGGGAAAGACTGAAGCTTTCTTT.

The table lists this clone with a few counts. This rearrangement joins TRBV5-1 to TRBJ1-1; D is uncertain. The length of the CDR3 is 15 residues. Germline CDR1 is SGHRS and CDR2 is YFSETQ. V was pared by 0 bases and J by 4 bases, with 13 bases between. The CDR3 bases are TGCGCCAGCAGCTTGGGGGCCGCTGGTAGCACTGAAGCTTTCTTT. Its translation: CASSLGAAGSTEAFF.

This clone was observed a few times. The chain joins TRBV15 to TRBJ2-1; 10 nucleotides align to TRBD2. V dropped 7 bases and J dropped 4; count of bases not matched to a gene: 4. The CDR3 runs to 14 residues. Looked up from germline, CDR1 is LNHNV and CDR2 is YYDKDF (reference sequence). This CDR3 reads CATTTSGPYNEQFF. CDR3 bases: TGTGCCACCACGACTAGCGGGCCTTACAATGAGCAGTTCTTC.

This clone was counted only a few times. This chain joins TRBV5-1 and TRBJ2-7; TRBD1 might be the D (6 bases). The germline V gene encodes CDR1 SGHRS and CDR2 YFSETQ. The V end lost 7 bases, the J end lost 0 bases, and 14 bases lay between the germline ends. The CDR3 spans 14 residues. CDR3 sequence reads: CASQKGDGSYEQYF. In nucleotides, the CDR3 is TGCGCCAGCCAGAAGGGGGACGGCTCCTACGAGCAGTACTTC.

A few counts support this clone. V and J are TRBV29-1 and TRBJ2-1; D remains unclear. In germline, CDR1 is SQVTM, CDR2 ANQGSEA. V gave up 2 bases and J gave up 10 bases, with 9 bases separating them. The CDR3 is 11 residues long. CDR3 in amino acids: CSVERRWEQFF. The CDR3 region has the DNA TGCAGCGTTGAACGCCGCTGGGAGCAGTTCTTC.

The V and J genes are TRBV9 and TRBJ1-4; the match to TRBD1 covers 8 bases. Trimming at V came to 3 bases and at J to 6 bases, leaving 4 bases not matched to a gene. The CDR3 runs to 14 residues. From germline, CDR1 is SGDLS and CDR2 YYNGEE. CDR3 in amino acids: CASSGTGLDEKLFF. DNA of the CDR3: TGTGCCAGCAGCGGGACAGGGTTAGATGAAAAACTGTTTTTT.

V is TRBV7-2 and J is TRBJ2-7, with 9 bases lining up with TRBD1. Unmatched junction bases numbered 12, after V lost 5 bases and J lost 1 base. Germline V gene sequence: CDR1 SGHTA, CDR2 FQGNSA. This CDR3 contains 17 residues. The CDR3: CASSKQSGTGLSYEQYF. The CDR3 bases are TGTGCCAGCAGCAAACAATCCGGGACAGGGCTGTCCTACGAGCAGTACTTC.

The rearrangement links TRBV7-2 to TRBJ2-7; TRBD1 matches 9 bases. After removal of 3 bases from V and 3 bases from J, the junction contained 6 bases not matched to a gene. Germline values: CDR1 SGHTA, CDR2 FQGNSA. The CDR3 runs to 15 residues. The CDR3 sequence: CASSFLPGQGYEQYV. CDR3 DNA: TGTGCCAGCAGCTTTCTTCCGGGACAGGGCTACGAGCAGTACGTC.

There are a few counts of this clone. One junction end disagrees with the germline gene, perhaps due to a read error. This chain links TRBV10-3 with TRBJ1-5, with D uncertain. This CDR3 is 16 amino acids long. Germline loops: CDR1 ENHRY, CDR2 SYGVKD. CDR3 sequence (DNA): TGTGCCAGCAGTTTAACTGGCGTAGGGCCCAATCAGCCCCAGCATTTT. This codes for CASSLTGVGPNQPQHF.

The chain combines TRBV5-4 with TRBJ1-1; D is possibly TRBD1 (6 bases). There are 15 residues in the CDR3. V was shortened by 3 bases and J by 7 bases, with 19 bases between the two germline ends. Germline V gene data show CDR1 as SGHNT and CDR2 as YYREEE (reference sequence). The CDR3 sequence is CASSSAGDNNGEAFF. CDR3 DNA: TGTGCCAGCAGCTCTGCAGGGGACAACAATGGTGAAGCTTTCTTT. Full variable domain (rest looked up from reference TRBV5-4 and TRBJ1-1): ETGVTQSPTHLIKTRGQQVTLRCSSQSGHNTVSWYQQALGQGPQFIFQYYREEENGRGNFPPRFSGLQFPNYSSELNVNALELDDSALYLCASSSAGDNNGEAFFGQGTRLTVV.

Worth noting for this clone: Other nucleotide sequences from this sample produce the same CDR3. This rearrangement joins TRBV18 to TRBJ1-1; D gene ambiguous. The germline V gene has CDR1 KGHSH and CDR2 LQKENI. CDR3 length: 13 residues. The V and J ends lost 2 bases and 0 bases respectively, with 4 bases between them. The CDR3 spells CASSPTVNTEAFF. The CDR3 bases are TGTGCCAGCTCACCAACGGTGAACACTGAAGCTTTCTTT.

This clone was detected only a few times. The rearrangement uses TRBV11-2 and TRBJ2-1; 7 bases align to TRBD2. V lost 1 base, J lost 7 bases, and 7 bases stayed unmatched. Germline CDR1 is SGHAT and CDR2 is FQNNGV. This CDR3 is built from 15 residues. The CDR3 spells CASSLASGRRNEQFF. CDR3 nucleotides: TGTGCCAGCAGCTTAGCCTCCGGGAGGAGGAATGAGCAGTTCTTC.

The CDR3 coding sequence is TGTGCCAGCAGCCGGGACAGATACTCTGAAGCTTTCTTT. Amino acids: CASSRDRYSEAFF. The chain couples TRBV27 to TRBJ1-1, with 7 bases lining up with TRBD1. Germline V gene sequence: CDR1 MNHEY, CDR2 SMNVEV (reference sequence). V lost 6 bases, J lost 6 bases, and 7 bases stayed unmatched. The CDR3 extends over 13 amino acids.

In the case of this clone: At one end the junction does not follow the germline gene, possibly because of a read error. This chain links TRBV5-4 with TRBJ1-3; D is undetermined. The CDR3 spans 14 residues. Germline-derived CDR1 and CDR2 are SGHNT and YYREEE (reference sequence). The CDR3 here is CASSPGYNRNTIYF. The DNA for the CDR3 is TGCGCCAGCAGCCCGGGGTACAATCGAAACACCATATATTTT.

The chain couples TRBV7-3 to TRBJ1-1; a weak D match, TRBD1 (6 bases). The CDR3 totals 15 residues. Germline V lookup: CDR1 SGHTA, CDR2 FQGTGA. Between the trimmed V and J ends, which lost 5 bases and 1 base, there was a span of 14 bases. The CDR3 spells CASSDPGQPNTEAFF. The CDR3 DNA follows: TGTGCCAGCAGCGACCCGGGACAACCGAACACTGAAGCTTTCTTT.

The gene calls are TRBV5-5 and TRBJ1-2, with 8 bases aligning to TRBD1. The V and J ends lost 4 bases and 0 bases, in that order; junction bases with no gene match: 11. Germline loops: CDR1 SGHKS, CDR2 YYEKEE (reference sequence). The CDR3 has 17 amino acids. The CDR3 reads CASSDDRGYVANYGYTF. The CDR3 region has the DNA TGTGCCAGCAGCGATGACAGGGGCTACGTAGCTAACTATGGCTACACCTTC.

The CDR3: CASSRDRSYEQYF. For the CDR3, the DNA is TGTGCCAGTAGCAGGGACAGGTCCTACGAGCAGTACTTC. This chain connects TRBV19 to TRBJ2-7; 8 bases map to TRBD1. This CDR3 has 13 residues. The germline V gene has CDR1 LNHDA and CDR2 SQIVND (reference sequence). After removal of 6 bases from V and 1 base from J, the junction contained 2 bases not matched to a gene.

This clone occurred a few times. This chain connects TRBV30 to TRBJ1-5; D may be TRBD1 (5 bases). CDR1 and CDR2 from the germline V gene are GTSNPN and SVGIG (reference sequence). The CDR3 consists of 13 residues. Trimming left V 6 bases short and J 5 bases short, with 14 bases between. Here the CDR3 DNA reads TGTGCCTGCGAGCAGGGCCAACATCAGCCCCAGCATTTT. Its translation: CACEQGQHQPQHF.

The rearrangement links TRBV2 to TRBJ1-2; D gene ambiguous. The V gene lost 0 bases and the J gene lost 4 bases, with 12 bases spanning the gap. CDR3 length: 15 residues. The V gene's germline CDR1 is SNHLY and CDR2 FYNNEI. The CDR3: CASSEAAPGGYGYTF. The CDR3 DNA reads as TGTGCCAGCAGTGAAGCGGCCCCGGGTGGCTATGGCTACACCTTC.